Reported below is one T cell receptor (beta chain). The data belong to a study of blood T cell repertoires in COVID-19. Overall study: Italy, Spain and the United States were the sources of the convalescent and acute COVID-19 samples.

In the study's own analysis: Reference gene primer amplification gave nucleated cell count estimates. Measured with immunoSEQ multiplex PCR; TCRdb has only the in-frame clones, and not every one. The V and J calls and clone size are taken from that table; D and trimming were inferred from the DNA. In the table there are some 240,000 clones, about 89% of which are singletons. Sequenced: peripheral blood. The sequence was obtained from a man aged 55 to 70 who had recovered from COVID-19.

As DNA, the CDR3 is TGTGCCACAGGGGGTTATGGAAACACCATATATTTT. Residues: CATGGYGNTIYF. The gene calls are TRBV28 and TRBJ1-3; TRBD1 matches 7 bases. The CDR3 is 12 residues long. Germline assignment: CDR1 MDHEN and CDR2 SYDVKM. The V and J ends lost 10 bases and 3 bases, in that order; junction bases with no gene match: 3.